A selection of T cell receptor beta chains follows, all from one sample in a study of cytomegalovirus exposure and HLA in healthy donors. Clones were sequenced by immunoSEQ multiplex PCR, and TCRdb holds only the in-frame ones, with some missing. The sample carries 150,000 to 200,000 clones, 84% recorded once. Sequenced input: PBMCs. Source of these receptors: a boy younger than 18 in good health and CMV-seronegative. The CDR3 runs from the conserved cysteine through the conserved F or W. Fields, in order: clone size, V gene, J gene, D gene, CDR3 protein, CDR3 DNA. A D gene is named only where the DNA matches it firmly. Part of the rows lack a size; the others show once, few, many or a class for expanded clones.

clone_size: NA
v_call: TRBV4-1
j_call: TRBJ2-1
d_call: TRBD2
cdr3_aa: CASSSPLAGAVSSYNEQFF
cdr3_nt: TGCGCCAGCAGCAGCCCCCTAGCGGGAGCGGTTTCCTCCTACAATGAGCAGTTCTTC

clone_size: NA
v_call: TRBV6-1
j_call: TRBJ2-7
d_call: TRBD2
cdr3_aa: CASSPRLASEQYF
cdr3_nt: TGTGCCAGCAGTCCCCGACTAGCTAGCGAGCAGTACTTC

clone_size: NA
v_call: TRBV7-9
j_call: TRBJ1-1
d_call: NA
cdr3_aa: CASRGGRGLSTEAFF
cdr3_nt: TGTGCCAGTAGGGGCGGGAGGGGACTGAGCACTGAAGCTTTCTTT

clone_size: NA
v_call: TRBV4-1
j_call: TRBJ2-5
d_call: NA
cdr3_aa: CASSQEVLGGTQYF
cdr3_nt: TGCGCCAGCAGCCAGGAAGTTCTAGGGGGGACCCAGTACTTC

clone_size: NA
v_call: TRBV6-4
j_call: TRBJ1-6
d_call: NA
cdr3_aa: CASSDSMRGKNNSPLHF
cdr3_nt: TGTGCCAGCAGTGACTCGATGCGGGGGAAAAATAATTCACCCCTCCACTTT

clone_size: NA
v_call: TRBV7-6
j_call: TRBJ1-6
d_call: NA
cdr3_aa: CASTSGDGVGPLHF
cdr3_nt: TGTGCCAGCACGTCGGGAGACGGGGTGGGACCCCTCCACTTT

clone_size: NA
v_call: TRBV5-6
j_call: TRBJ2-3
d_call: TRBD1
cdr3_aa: CATHHRDSHTDTQYF
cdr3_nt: TGTGCCACCCACCATAGGGACAGCCACACAGATACGCAGTATTTT

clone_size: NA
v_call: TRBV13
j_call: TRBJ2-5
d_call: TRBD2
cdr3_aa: CASSLWGGYQETQYF
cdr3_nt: TGTGCCAGCAGCTTATGGGGGGGGTACCAAGAGACCCAGTACTTC

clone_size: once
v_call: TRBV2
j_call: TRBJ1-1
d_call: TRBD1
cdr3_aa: CASRLDRAVTEAFF
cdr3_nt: TGTGCCAGCAGATTGGACAGGGCGGTGACTGAAGCTTTCTTT

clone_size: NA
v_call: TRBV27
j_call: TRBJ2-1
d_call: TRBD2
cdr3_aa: CASSHLREPSYNEQFF
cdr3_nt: TGTGCCAGCAGTCACCTGCGGGAGCCATCCTACAATGAGCAGTTCTTC

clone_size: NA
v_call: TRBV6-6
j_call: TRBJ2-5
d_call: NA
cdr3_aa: CASSDSGTRETQYF
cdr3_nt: TGTGCCAGCAGTGACTCCGGGACACGGGAGACCCAGTACTTC

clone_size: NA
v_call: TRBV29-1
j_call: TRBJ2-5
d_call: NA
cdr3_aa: CSVSSRLVKETQYF
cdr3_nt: TGCAGCGTTTCTTCCCGCCTAGTTAAAGAGACCCAGTACTTC

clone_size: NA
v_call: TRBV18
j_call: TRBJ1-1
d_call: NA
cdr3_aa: CASSPNIQGRRITEAFF
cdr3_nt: TGTGCCAGCTCACCAAATATCCAGGGGCGCAGAATCACTGAAGCTTTCTTT

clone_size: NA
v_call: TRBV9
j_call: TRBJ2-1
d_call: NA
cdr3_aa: CASSKSGTGAEQFF
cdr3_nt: TGTGCCAGCAGCAAAAGCGGGACGGGGGCGGAGCAGTTCTTC

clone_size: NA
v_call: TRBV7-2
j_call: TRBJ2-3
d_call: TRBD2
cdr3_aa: CASRLAGFTDTQYF
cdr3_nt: TGTGCCAGCCGACTAGCGGGGTTCACAGATACGCAGTATTTT

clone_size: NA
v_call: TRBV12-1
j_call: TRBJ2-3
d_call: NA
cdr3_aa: CAREESGTRTDTQYF
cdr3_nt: TGTGCCAGGGAGGAGAGCGGGACCCGCACAGATACGCAGTATTTT

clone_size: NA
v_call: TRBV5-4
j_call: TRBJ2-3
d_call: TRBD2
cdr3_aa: CASSLLLAGVDTQYF
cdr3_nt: TGTGCCAGCAGCTTGCTCCTAGCGGGAGTAGATACGCAGTATTTT

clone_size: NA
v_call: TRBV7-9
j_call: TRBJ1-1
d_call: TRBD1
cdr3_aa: CASSSVDRGTNTEAFF
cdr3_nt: TGTGCCAGCAGCTCTGTGGACAGGGGGACGAACACTGAAGCTTTCTTT

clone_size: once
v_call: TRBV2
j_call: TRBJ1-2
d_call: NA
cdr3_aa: CARGGRDGGNYGYTF
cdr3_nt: TGTGCCAGGGGGGGAAGGGACGGGGGAAACTATGGCTACACCTTC

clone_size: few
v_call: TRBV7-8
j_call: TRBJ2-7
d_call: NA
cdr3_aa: CASSQSRSYEQYF
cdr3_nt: TGTGCCAGCAGCCAGTCTAGATCCTACGAGCAGTACTTC

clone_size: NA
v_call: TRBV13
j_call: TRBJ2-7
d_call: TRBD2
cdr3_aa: CASSPRGRAGAYEQYF
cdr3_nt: TGTGCCAGCAGCCCCCGGGGGAGAGCGGGGGCCTACGAGCAGTACTTC

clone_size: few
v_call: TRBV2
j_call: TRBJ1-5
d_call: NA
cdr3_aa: CASKTGFQQPQHF
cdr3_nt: TGTGCCAGCAAAACAGGTTTTCAACAGCCCCAGCATTTT

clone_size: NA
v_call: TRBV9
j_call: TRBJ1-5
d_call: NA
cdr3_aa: CASSAEGRKPQHF
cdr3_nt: TGTGCCAGCAGCGCCGAAGGGAGAAAGCCCCAGCATTTT

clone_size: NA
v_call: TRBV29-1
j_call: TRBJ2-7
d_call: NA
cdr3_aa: CSVVGATYEQYF
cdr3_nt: TGCAGCGTTGTGGGGGCCACTTACGAGCAGTACTTC

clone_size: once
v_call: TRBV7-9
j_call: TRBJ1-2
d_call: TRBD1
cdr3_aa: CASSATGDGYTF
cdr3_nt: TGTGCCAGCAGCGCCACAGGGGATGGCTACACCTTC

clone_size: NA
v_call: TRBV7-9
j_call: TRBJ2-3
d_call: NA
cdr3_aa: CASRGGVRTDTQYF
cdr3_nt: TGTGCCTCCCGAGGGGGGGTCCGCACAGATACGCAGTATTTT